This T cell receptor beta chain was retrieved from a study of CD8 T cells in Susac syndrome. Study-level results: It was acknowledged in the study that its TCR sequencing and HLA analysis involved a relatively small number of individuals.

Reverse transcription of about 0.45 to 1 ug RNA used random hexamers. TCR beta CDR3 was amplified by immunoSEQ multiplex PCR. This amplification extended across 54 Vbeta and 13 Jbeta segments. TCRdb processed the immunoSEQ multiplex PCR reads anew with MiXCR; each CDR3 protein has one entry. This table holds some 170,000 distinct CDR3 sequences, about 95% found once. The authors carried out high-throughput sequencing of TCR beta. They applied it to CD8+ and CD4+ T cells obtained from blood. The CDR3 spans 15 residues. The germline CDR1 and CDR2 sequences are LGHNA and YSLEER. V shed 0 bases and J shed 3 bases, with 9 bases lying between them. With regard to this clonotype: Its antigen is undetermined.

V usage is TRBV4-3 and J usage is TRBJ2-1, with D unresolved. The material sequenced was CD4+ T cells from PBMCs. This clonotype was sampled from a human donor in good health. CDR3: CASSQEGPIYNEQFF. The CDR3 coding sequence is TGCGCCAGCAGCCAAGAAGGACCTATCTACAATGAGCAGTTCTTC.